Presented here are 27 T cell receptor beta chains from one specimen sequenced in a study of T cell repertoires in cytomegalovirus infection (dated by TCRdb to between 2017 and 2020). The data were produced on an Illumina HiSeq 1500. The public reads were quality trimmed at Q25 with fastp and then assembled into clones with MiXCR by TCRdb, keeping productive beta chains. CDR3 protein sequences are deduplicated, and each keeps its most common genes and DNA. This sample gives fewer than 950,000 distinct CDR3 sequences in total; less than 35% of them show up just once. Of the sample, roughly an eighth falls within the top ten clones. Their target antigens are unknown. Interpreted using the paper, the treatment or condition label stands for: in vitro stimulation with specific CMV peptide epitopes to enrich CMV-specific T cells. Sequenced here: cultured CD8+ T cells from PBMCs, sampled from culture after CMV antigen stimulation. These receptors were taken from a human donor in good health (CMV status not recorded). Some clones in this sample may be carry-over from other donors' samples.

This clonotype was seen at least ten times. The chain recombines TRBV7-8 with TRBJ2-4; D gene unclear. The germline V gene encodes CDR1 SGHVS and CDR2 FQNEAQ. Deletions cut 1 base from V and 3 bases from J, with 7 bases between. This CDR3 contains 14 residues. The chain's CDR3 is CASSLGLVKNIQYF. In DNA form, the CDR3 reads TGTGCCAGCAGCTTAGGTTTGGTCAAAAACATTCAGTACTTC.

This clonotype occurred many times. J is TRBJ2-3 and V is TRBV7-6; 7 bases agree with TRBD2. Germline CDR1 and CDR2: SGHVS and FNYEAQ. The CDR3 loop spans 14 amino acids. V was pared by 1 base and J by 6 bases, with 4 bases of the junction left unmatched. In DNA form, the CDR3 reads TGTGCCAGCAGCTTAGAGAGCGGGACCGATACGCAGTATTTT. Translation gives CASSLESGTDTQYF.

This chain connects TRBV28 to TRBJ1-1, with D unresolved. Looked up from germline, CDR1 is MDHEN and CDR2 is SYDVKM. Trimming left V 6 bases short and J 4 bases short, with 12 bases between. The CDR3 length is 13 residues. This CDR3 reads CASSSLEGTEAFF. CDR3 nucleotide sequence: TGTGCCAGCAGCTCCTTGGAAGGCACTGAAGCTTTCTTT.

This clonotype was recorded a few times. The chain links TRBV5-1 to TRBJ2-2; 8 nucleotides line up with TRBD1. The CDR3 totals 15 residues. Germline trimming cut 3 bases from V and 4 bases from J; bases unmatched to any gene: 5. The germline V gene has CDR1 SGHRS and CDR2 YFSETQ. CDR3 sequence (DNA): TGCGCCAGCAGCTGGGAACAGGGGGGCACCGGGGAGCTGTTTTTT. Residues: CASSWEQGGTGELFF.

This clonotype was recorded a few times. The V and J genes are TRBV4-1 and TRBJ2-3; D is perhaps TRBD1 (6 bases). The CDR3 runs to 16 residues. Germline V gene data show CDR1 as MGHRA and CDR2 as YSYEKL. V was clipped by 0 bases and J by 4 bases, with 14 bases between them. CDR3 region: CASSQDGGLVSDTQYF. The CDR3 nucleotides read TGCGCCAGCAGCCAAGATGGGGGCCTGGTTTCAGATACGCAGTATTTT.

With regard to this clonotype: This may be a read error: a much more frequent sequence differs by one nucleotide. The rearrangement joins TRBV7-9 to TRBJ2-7; no reliable D call. The CDR3 covers 12 residues. V lost 2 bases and J 1 base, leaving 3 bases between the germline ends. The germline V gene encodes CDR1 SEHNR and CDR2 FQNEAQ (reference sequence). The CDR3 sequence: CASSLKSYEQYF. The CDR3 DNA follows: TGTGCCAGCAGCTTAAAGTCCTACGAGCAGTACTTC.

There are many counts of this clonotype. The V and J genes are TRBV7-2 and TRBJ2-7; maybe TRBD1 (6 bases). V lost 3 bases and J 5 bases, leaving 20 bases between the germline ends. Germline V gives CDR1 SGHTA, CDR2 FQGNSA. CDR3 length: 16 residues. CDR3 sequence (DNA): TGTGCCAGCAGCTTGGAGACAGGATACCTCCTCGACGAGCAGTACTTC. Translation: CASSLETGYLLDEQYF.

The chain links TRBV6-2 or TRBV6-3 to TRBJ2-1, with TRBD1 matching over 10 bases. This CDR3 has 12 residues. The junction had 3 bases not matched to a gene; V was cut back by 2 bases and J by 14 bases. Germline V lookup: CDR1 MNHEY, CDR2 SVGEGT. The CDR3 protein is CASSYGTGEKFF. The CDR3 DNA is TGTGCCAGCAGTTACGGGACAGGGGAAAAGTTCTTC.

The J gene is TRBJ2-5, the V gene TRBV6-5; D could derive from TRBD1 or TRBD2 (5 bases each). CDR1 is MNHEY, CDR2 SVGAGI, per germline. The V end was cut by 5 bases, the J end by 5 bases, with 18 bases between. There are 15 residues in the CDR3. DNA for the CDR3: TGTGCCAGCAGTCCTCCACCGGGGCGCTTGGAGACCCAGTACTTC. Translation: CASSPPPGRLETQYF.

In this sample, this clonotype turned up once. The gene calls are TRBV4-2 and TRBJ2-1, with a tentative D call TRBD2 (5 bases). The CDR3 extends over 12 amino acids. The V end lost 3 bases, the J end lost 8 bases, and 8 bases lay between the germline ends. CDR1 LGHNA and CDR2 YNFKEQ come from the germline V gene. The DNA of the CDR3 is TGTGCCAGCAGCCATCAGGAGGATGAGCAGTTCTTC. It specifies CASSHQEDEQFF.

The CDR3 DNA reads as TGTGCCAGTCAAGGGACACCTAATGGCTACACCTTC. It yields the protein CASQGTPNGYTF. The chain uses TRBV19 and TRBJ1-2, with D possibly being TRBD1 (6 bases). The germline CDR1 and CDR2 sequences are LNHDA and SQIVND (reference sequence). Trimming removed 8 bases at V and 6 bases at J, with 13 bases between. This CDR3 contains 12 residues.

Only a few counts were recorded for this clonotype. This sequence joins TRBV11-2 and TRBJ1-1, with 7 positions matching TRBD1. From germline, CDR1 is SGHAT and CDR2 FQNNGV. V dropped 5 bases and J dropped 1; count of bases not matched to a gene: 7. The CDR3 contains 15 residues. The CDR3 is CASSPPGTENTEAFF. The CDR3 DNA follows: TGTGCCAGCAGCCCTCCTGGGACAGAGAACACTGAAGCTTTCTTT.

CDR3 in amino acids: CASGDRDSNQPQHF. The CDR3, as DNA: TGTGCCAGCGGGGACAGGGATAGCAATCAGCCCCAGCATTTT. The V call is TRBV2, the J call TRBJ1-5; 9 nucleotides agree with TRBD1. CDR3 length equals 14 residues. CDR1 and CDR2 from the germline V gene are SNHLY and FYNNEI. V lost 8 bases and J lost 0; bases outside the gene matches: 2. The variable domain in full, with the rest retrieved from reference TRBV2 and TRBJ1-5, is EPEVTQTPSHQVTQMGQEVILRCVPISNHLYFYWYRQILGQKVEFLVSFYNNEISEKSEIFDDQFSVERPDGSNFTLKIRSTKLEDSAMYFCASGDRDSNQPQHFGDGTRLSIL.

This clonotype has just a few counts. The chain recombines TRBV10-3 with TRBJ2-7; 8 positions match TRBD2. V lost 6 bases, J lost 4 bases, and 5 bases stayed unmatched. This CDR3 is built from 13 residues. CDR1 is ENHRY, CDR2 SYGVKD, per germline. The CDR3 sequence: CAIREGTSYEQYF. The CDR3 DNA follows: TGTGCCATCAGGGAAGGGACTAGTTACGAGCAGTACTTC.

This clonotype was seen many times. The V call is TRBV7-2, the J call TRBJ1-1; no reliable D call. This CDR3 is 14 amino acids long. Trimming removed 0 bases from V and 3 bases from J, with 8 bases in between. Germline loops: CDR1 SGHTA, CDR2 FQGNSA. In DNA form, the CDR3 reads TGTGCCAGCAGCTTAGCGGCCGGGTACACTGAAGCTTTCTTT. Translation: CASSLAAGYTEAFF.

This chain links TRBV6-5 with TRBJ1-2; tentatively, D is TRBD1 (6 bases). The V and J ends lost 2 bases and 3 bases respectively, with 13 bases between them. The germline gives CDR1 MNHEY, CDR2 SVGAGI. The CDR3 spans 15 residues. CDR3 DNA sequence: TGTGCCAGCAGTTACCGTTTGGGGGGCGACTATGGCTACACCTTC. Protein: CASSYRLGGDYGYTF.

As DNA, the CDR3 is TGTGCCAGCATTTTTGGGGATACGCAGTATTTT. This encodes CASIFGDTQYF. The rearrangement uses TRBV7-9 and TRBJ2-3; the D is unclear. CDR1 is SEHNR, CDR2 FQNEAQ, per germline (reference sequence). Trimming removed 7 bases from V and 6 bases from J, with 8 bases in between. This CDR3 is built from 11 residues.

The rearrangement uses TRBV20-1 and TRBJ2-7; perhaps D is TRBD1 or TRBD2 (5 bases each). The CDR3 extends over 15 amino acids. Germline V lookup: CDR1 DFQATT, CDR2 SNEGSKA (reference sequence). V lost 2 bases to trimming and J lost 5 bases, with 19 bases between them. CDR3 protein: CSARRDRDQLNEQYV. CDR3 bases: TGCAGTGCTAGAAGGGACCGAGACCAGTTGAACGAGCAGTACGTC.

A few counts support this clonotype. The chain has TRBV7-9 and TRBJ1-2; tentatively, D is TRBD1 (6 bases). CDR1 is SEHNR, CDR2 FQNEAQ, per germline (reference sequence). The CDR3 length is 15 residues. V shed 6 bases and J shed 8 bases, with 22 bases lying between them. CDR3 in amino acids: CASRLGGSHLGGYTF. The CDR3 nucleotides are TGTGCCAGCAGGTTGGGGGGCAGCCACCTAGGGGGCTACACCTTC.

The gene calls are TRBV3-1 and TRBJ2-5, with D hard to call. V was cut by 1 base and J by 3 bases, with 6 bases left in between. Germline CDR1 and CDR2: LGHDT and YNNKEL (reference sequence). The CDR3 loop spans 13 amino acids. CDR3 nucleotide sequence: TGTGCCAGCAGCCAAGCCCTAAAAGAGACCCAGTACTTC. It is translated as CASSQALKETQYF.

CDR3 sequence: CASSSGGAYYEQYF. The CDR3 nucleotides read TGTGCCAGCAGTTCAGGCGGGGCGTACTACGAGCAGTACTTC. The chain joins TRBV27 to TRBJ2-7; a weak D match, TRBD2 (6 bases). Germline CDR1 reads MNHEY; CDR2 reads SMNVEV (reference sequence). This CDR3 has 14 amino acids. V shed 4 bases and J shed 3 bases, with 13 bases lying between them.

This clonotype has at least ten counts. This chain joins TRBV6-5 and TRBJ1-1, with D perhaps TRBD1 (5 bases). The V end was cut by 2 bases, the J end by 3 bases, with 7 bases between. CDR3 length: 13 residues. Germline-derived CDR1 and CDR2 are MNHEY and SVGAGI. The CDR3 nucleotides are TGTGCCAGCAGTTACCGGGGGTACACTGAAGCTTTCTTT. As protein: CASSYRGYTEAFF.

J is TRBJ1-2 and V is TRBV7-8; unclear D gene. Germline loops: CDR1 SGHVS, CDR2 FQNEAQ. The CDR3 covers 16 residues. Trimming removed 1 base from V and 0 bases from J, with 12 bases in between. The CDR3 loop is CASSLGGFGANYGYTF. The CDR3 DNA reads as TGTGCCAGCAGCTTAGGCGGGTTTGGGGCTAACTATGGCTACACCTTC. The variable domain in full, with the rest retrieved from reference TRBV7-8 and TRBJ1-2, is GAGVSQSPRYKVAKRGQDVALRCDPISGHVSLFWYQQALGQGPEFLTYFQNEAQLDKSGLPSDRFFAERPEGSVSTLKIQRTQQEDSAVYLCASSLGGFGANYGYTFGSGTRLTVV.

This sequence joins TRBV18 and TRBJ1-3, with D maybe TRBD1 (6 bases). Germline loops: CDR1 KGHSH, CDR2 LQKENI. V dropped 6 bases and J dropped 2 bases, with 14 bases sitting between them. This CDR3 is 15 amino acids long. The CDR3 DNA reads TGTGCCAGCTCCCGTCCTGGGACAACTGGAAACACCATATATTTT. Translating gives CASSRPGTTGNTIYF.

Details on this clonotype: The junction does not match germline at one end; this may be a read error. This chain links TRBV6-2 or TRBV6-3 with TRBJ1-2; D unclear. The CDR3 contains 11 residues. Germline V gene sequence: CDR1 MNHEY, CDR2 SVGEGT. CDR3 nucleotides: TGTGTCAGCAGTTATGGACGAGGCTACACCTTC. This sequence encodes CVSSYGRGYTF.

This clonotype was found many times. The V gene is TRBV12-3 or TRBV12-4, the J gene TRBJ1-4; unclear D gene. Trimming stripped 3 bases from V and 8 bases from J, with 16 bases between. The CDR3 extends over 15 amino acids. The CDR3 is CASSFFPLEGEKLFF. CDR3 DNA: TGTGCCAGCAGTTTTTTTCCATTGGAAGGAGAAAAACTGTTTTTT.

This clonotype has at least ten counts. The chain carries TRBV6-5 and TRBJ1-5; TRBD1 is a possible D gene (6 bases). The CDR3 has 13 amino acids. Germline CDR1 is MNHEY and CDR2 is SVGAGI. Between the trimmed V and J ends, which lost 8 bases and 5 bases, there was a span of 13 bases. The chain's CDR3 is CASGLDRYQPQHF. The CDR3 nucleotides are TGTGCCAGCGGACTGGACAGATATCAGCCCCAGCATTTT.